This T cell receptor (beta chain) was captured in a study of blood T cell repertoires in COVID-19. CDR1 and CDR2 from the germline V gene are LGHDT and YNNKEL (reference sequence). Trimming at V came to 0 bases and at J to 4 bases, leaving 8 bases not matched to a gene. This CDR3 has 16 residues. The data were produced by immunoSEQ multiplex PCR, yet TCRdb's version contains in-frame clones alone and is incomplete. The data show roughly 230,000 clones, with under 85% seen just once and over 4.5% held by the top ten. Sequencing input: peripheral blood. The sequence came from a human donor in a cohort sampled during active COVID-19. This chain links TRBV3-1 (or the pseudogene TRBV3-2) with TRBJ1-1, with 7 positions matching TRBD1. The chain's CDR3 is CASSQETTGHFTEAFF. DNA of the CDR3: TGTGCCAGCAGCCAAGAAACGACAGGGCACTTCACTGAAGCTTTCTTT.